The 18 T cell receptor beta chains below were found in one sample sequenced in a study of T cell changes during pregnancy in multiple sclerosis (dated by TCRdb to the late 2010s). Library preparation employed the immunoSEQ multiplex PCR assay. The source is immuneACCESS, and TCRdb retained only in-frame sequences with V and J called. Part of the clones is not carried over; for the studies checked, unresolved V genes explain less than half of this, and the remainder is unexplained. Counted in this sample were some 120,000 clones; 96% of them appeared once. Together, the top ten hold approximately 0.45% of the sample. The sample in question was peripheral blood, obtained after pregnancy. These receptor sequences come from a female donor with multiple sclerosis, enrolled in a pregnancy study.

The rearrangement links TRBV7-2 to TRBJ2-1; 9 nucleotides match TRBD1. This CDR3 region has 15 residues. Germline V lookup: CDR1 SGHTA, CDR2 FQGNSA. Trimming cost V 5 bases and J 8 bases; bases outside gene matches: 10. The DNA of the CDR3 is TGTGCCAGCAGCCCTAGACAGGGGGGGATGGATGAGCAGTTCTTC. Translation gives CASSPRQGGMDEQFF.

The chain is built from TRBV5-6 and TRBJ2-1, with 12 bases aligning to TRBD2. The germline V gene encodes CDR1 SGHDT and CDR2 YYEEEE. This CDR3 contains 15 residues. The V gene end was trimmed by 4 bases and the J gene end by 4 bases; junction bases not matched to a gene: 3. CDR3 in DNA: TGTGCCAGCAGCGGTACTAGCGGGGGGTACAATGAGCAGTTCTTC. Protein product: CASSGTSGGYNEQFF.

The rearrangement uses TRBV19 and TRBJ1-5, with TRBD1 matching 9 bases. Per germline, CDR1 LNHDA and CDR2 SQIVND (reference sequence). The CDR3 has 14 residues. With V trimmed by 5 bases and J by 5 bases, 4 bases remained unmatched. The DNA for the CDR3 is TGTGCCAGTAGTCCGAGGACAGGGGATCAGCCCCAGCATTTT. It is translated as CASSPRTGDQPQHF. Based on the CDR3 plus reference TRBV19 and TRBJ1-5, the full variable domain is DGGITQSPKYLFRKEGQNVTLSCEQNLNHDAMYWYRQDPGQGLRLIYYSQIVNDFQKGDIAEGYSVSREKKESFPLTVTSAQKNPTAFYLCASSPRTGDQPQHFGDGTRLSIL.

This clone was detected once. The DNA for the CDR3 is TGTGCCAGCAGCTTAGGTGGGGGGGCCACAAATCAGCCCCAGCATTTT. It is translated as CASSLGGGATNQPQHF. The rearrangement joins TRBV7-2 to TRBJ1-5; D perhaps matches TRBD1 (6 bases). The CDR3 runs 16 residues. The ends were cut back, 1 base at V and 4 bases at J, with 14 bases in the middle. CDR1 and CDR2 (germline): SGHTA, FQGNSA.

This chain uses TRBV28 with TRBJ2-7, with a weak D call TRBD2 (6 bases). The CDR3 is 14 residues long. Trimming pared 6 bases from V and 3 bases from J, leaving 15 bases between. Germline lookup yields CDR1 MDHEN and CDR2 SYDVKM. The CDR3 is CASRTSFQGYEQYF. The CDR3, as DNA: TGTGCCAGCAGAACTAGCTTCCAGGGCTACGAGCAGTACTTC. Combining the CDR3 with reference TRBV28 and TRBJ2-7 gives the whole variable domain DVKVTQSSRYLVKRTGEKVFLECVQDMDHENMFWYRQDPGLGLRLIYFSYDVKMKEKGDIPEGYSVSREKKERFSLILESASTNQTSMYLCASRTSFQGYEQYFGPGTRLTVT.

The chain couples TRBV2 to TRBJ2-5; the D gene is possibly TRBD2 (5 bases). Germline loops: CDR1 SNHLY, CDR2 FYNNEI. Trimming left V 8 bases short and J 4 bases short, with 11 bases between. The CDR3 loop spans 12 amino acids. CDR3: CASLRDGETQYF. As DNA, the CDR3 is TGTGCCAGCCTGAGGGATGGAGAGACCCAGTACTTC. The whole variable domain, remainder taken from reference TRBV2 and TRBJ2-5, is EPEVTQTPSHQVTQMGQEVILRCVPISNHLYFYWYRQILGQKVEFLVSFYNNEISEKSEIFDDQFSVERPDGSNFTLKIRSTKLEDSAMYFCASLRDGETQYFGPGTRLLVL.

The chain carries TRBV18 and TRBJ2-7, with D possibly matching TRBD1 (6 bases). V was pared by 3 bases and J by 6 bases, with 12 bases between. The CDR3 length is 13 residues. Per the germline V gene, CDR1 is KGHSH and CDR2 is LQKENI. The CDR3 loop reads CASSPQDRSEQYF. The CDR3 nucleotides read TGTGCCAGCTCACCTCAGGACAGAAGCGAGCAGTACTTC.

The chain joins TRBV7-8 to TRBJ2-5; 7 bases line up with TRBD2. Germline trimming cut 6 bases from V and 4 bases from J; bases unmatched to any gene: 8. The CDR3 consists of 14 residues. CDR1 is SGHVS and CDR2 is FQNEAQ in the germline V gene. The CDR3 DNA sequence: TGTGCCAGCAGATCCCCGGGAGGTGGAGAGACCCAGTACTTC. Translating it yields CASRSPGGGETQYF. Filled out from reference TRBV7-8 and TRBJ2-5, the complete variable domain reads GAGVSQSPRYKVAKRGQDVALRCDPISGHVSLFWYQQALGQGPEFLTYFQNEAQLDKSGLPSDRFFAERPEGSVSTLKIQRTQQEDSAVYLCASRSPGGGETQYFGPGTRLLVL.

The rearrangement joins TRBV4-3 to TRBJ1-1; D ambiguous. The CDR3 contains 15 residues. CDR1 LGHNA and CDR2 YSLEER come from the germline V gene. The germline V and J ends were trimmed by 1 base and 0 bases, with 9 bases remaining between them. The CDR3 sequence is CASSQVHTVNTEAFF. Here the CDR3 DNA reads TGCGCCAGCAGCCAAGTTCATACAGTGAACACTGAAGCTTTCTTT.

The genes are TRBV5-4 and TRBJ2-7; D ambiguous. The CDR3 totals 11 residues. V dropped 3 bases and J dropped 4 bases, with 5 bases sitting between them. Germline CDR1 SGHNT, CDR2 YYREEE (reference sequence). DNA for the CDR3: TGTGCCAGCAGCTCCAATTACGAGCAGTACTTC. This encodes CASSSNYEQYF.

This clone came up once. The rearrangement joins TRBV10-2 to TRBJ1-2, with 9 bases that match TRBD1. CDR3 length: 16 amino acids. Per germline, CDR1 WSHSY and CDR2 SAAADI. With V trimmed by 6 bases and J by 5 bases, 13 bases remained unmatched. DNA of the CDR3: TGCGCCAGCAGCGAGACCCCCGGGACAGGGCAATATGGCTACACCTTC. Protein product: CASSETPGTGQYGYTF.

The chain joins TRBV6-4 to TRBJ2-1; the match to TRBD2 covers 8 bases. The CDR3 is 16 amino acids. The germline V gene encodes CDR1 MRHNA and CDR2 SNTAGT. V lost 1 base to trimming and J lost 9 bases; unmatched junction nucleotides: 11. The CDR3 sequence: CASSDFQGSGVSEQFF. CDR3 in DNA: TGTGCCAGCAGTGACTTCCAGGGTAGCGGGGTTAGTGAGCAGTTCTTC.

The rearrangement joins TRBV27 to TRBJ2-7; 7 bases map to TRBD1. Germline loops: CDR1 MNHEY, CDR2 SMNVEV (reference sequence). V shed 5 bases and J 3 bases; nucleotides not matched to a gene: 10. The CDR3 runs to 15 residues. The CDR3 nucleotides are TGTGCCAGCAGTGCGCCGGGACAGAGTTTCTACGAGCAGTACTTC. Translating it yields CASSAPGQSFYEQYF.

The chain recombines TRBV27 with TRBJ1-2, with TRBD1 matching 7 bases. J lost 6 bases, V lost 6 bases, and 10 bases had no gene match. From germline, CDR1 is MNHEY and CDR2 SMNVEV (reference sequence). The CDR3 loop spans 14 amino acids. Here the CDR3 DNA reads TGTGCCAGCAGCATGACTGACAGGGTGGATGGCTACACCTTC. Amino acid sequence: CASSMTDRVDGYTF.

J is TRBJ2-5 and V is TRBV7-9; D unclear. Trimming cost V 5 bases and J 4 bases, with 8 bases left between them. CDR1 is SEHNR, CDR2 FQNEAQ, per germline (reference sequence). This CDR3 is 12 amino acids long. CDR3 amino acids: CASSPPLETQYF. The CDR3 bases are TGTGCCAGCAGCCCTCCTCTAGAGACCCAGTACTTC.

This clone was seen a single time. The CDR3 coding sequence is TGTGCCAGCAGCTTACCCTCGGGACTAGCGGGAGGCAATGAGCAGTTCTTC. Translated: CASSLPSGLAGGNEQFF. J is TRBJ2-1 and V is TRBV5-4; 15 bases align to TRBD2. There are 17 residues in the CDR3. The trim removed 2 bases at V and 6 bases at J, leaving 6 bases unmatched. Germline lookup yields CDR1 SGHNT and CDR2 YYREEE (reference sequence).

The genes are TRBV28 and TRBJ2-1, with TRBD1 as a possible D gene (5 bases). V lost 10 bases, J lost 4 bases, and 23 bases lay in between. The V gene's germline CDR1 is MDHEN and CDR2 SYDVKM. There are 16 residues in the CDR3. CDR3 nucleotide sequence: TGTGCCACCTCTAGGACCGCGTTGGGGCTATACAATGAGCAGTTCTTC. Its protein is CATSRTALGLYNEQFF.

J is TRBJ2-2 and V is TRBV6-6; 7 nucleotides match TRBD1. V trimming: 6 bases; J trimming: 4 bases; junction bases outside the gene matches: 8. This CDR3 region has 15 residues. The germline gives CDR1 MNHNY, CDR2 SVGAGI (reference sequence). CDR3 DNA: TGTGCCAGCAGCCCGAAAGAGGGGGCCACCGGGGAGCTGTTTTTT. It yields the protein CASSPKEGATGELFF.